These T cell receptor beta chains were read from a single sample in a study of CD4 T cells in relation to SARS-CoV-2 and coronaviruses. Antigen specificity for these receptors is unknown. Sequencing was performed with immunoSEQ multiplex PCR; in TCRdb, only in-frame clones are kept and a portion is missing. The sample lists about 38,000 clones, about three quarters occurring once. The material sequenced was memory CD4+ T cells from PBMCs, cultured in vitro. The receptors were gathered from an adult with COVID-19. The CDR3 runs from the conserved cysteine through the conserved F or W. A D gene is named only where the DNA matches it firmly. Some rows mark clone size as missing; the rest say once, few, many or name a class of expanded clone.

>TRBD1|TRBJ1-2|few|TRBV29-1
CSARDSLSGYTF
TGCAGCGCCCGGGACAGTCTTTCTGGCTACACCTTC
>TRBD1|TRBJ2-4|.|TRBV28
CASQPRQGFRLAKNIQYF
TGTGCCAGTCAACCTCGACAGGGGTTTCGGTTAGCCAAAAACATTCAGTACTTC
>TRBD1|TRBJ1-5|.|TRBV7-9
CASSPIDRAKYQPQHF
TGTGCCAGCAGCCCCATCGACAGGGCGAAGTACCAGCCCCAGCATTTT
>TRBD1|TRBJ2-3|.|TRBV18
CASSPDRASADTQYF
TGTGCCAGCTCACCCGACAGGGCTTCCGCAGATACGCAGTATTTT
>.|TRBJ2-3|.|TRBV6-2/TRBV6-3
CASSRGRIVPGLDTQYF
TGTGCCAGCAGCCGAGGACGTATTGTGCCAGGCTTGGATACGCAGTATTTT
>TRBD1|TRBJ2-7|.|TRBV3-1/TRBV3-2
CASSHPGQGASYEQYF
TGTGCCAGCAGCCACCCGGGACAGGGGGCCTCCTACGAGCAGTACTTC
>.|TRBJ1-2|.|TRBV12-3/TRBV12-4
CASSFGLVYGYTF
TGTGCCAGCAGTTTTGGGCTCGTCTATGGCTACACCTTC
>.|TRBJ2-6|.|TRBV9
CASGEAGANVLTF
TGTGCTTCGGGGGAAGCTGGGGCCAACGTCCTGACTTTC
>.|TRBJ2-2|.|TRBV18
CASSPRVSTGELFF
TGTGCCAGCTCACCACGAGTTTCCACCGGGGAGCTGTTTTTT
>.|TRBJ1-4|.|TRBV18
CASSRQGYLILF
TGTGCCAGCTCCCGACAAGGGTACCTCATCCTGTTT
>TRBD1|TRBJ2-1|.|TRBV15
CATSRGQGGDEQFF
TGTGCCACCAGCAGAGGACAGGGGGGGGATGAGCAGTTCTTC
>.|TRBJ2-3|.|TRBV24-1
CATSVTDTQYF
TGTGCCACCAGTGTCACAGATACGCAGTATTTT
>.|TRBJ2-7|.|TRBV10-2
CASRGGGGEEQYF
TGCGCCAGCAGGGGGGGAGGGGGAGAAGAGCAGTACTTC
>TRBD2|TRBJ2-3|.|TRBV4-1
CASSQDSGLAGGPAPYF
TGCGCCAGCAGCCAAGACAGTGGACTAGCGGGAGGCCCGGCACCGTATTTT
>.|TRBJ2-5|.|TRBV7-9
CASSLAIETQYF
TGTGCCAGTTCCCTGGCGATAGAGACCCAGTACTTC
>.|TRBJ1-2|few|TRBV6-1
CASSEGTVSNYGYTF
TGTGCCAGCAGTGAAGGGACAGTCTCTAACTATGGCTACACCTTC
>.|TRBJ2-1|.|TRBV6-4
CASSPRGRGDNEQFF
TGTGCCAGCTCCCCCCGTGGCCGTGGGGACAATGAGCAGTTCTTC
>TRBD2|TRBJ2-3|.|TRBV4-1
CASTPGGRGVDTQYF
TGCGCCAGCACCCCAGGCGGGAGGGGGGTAGATACGCAGTATTTT
>TRBD2|TRBJ2-1|few|TRBV27
CASRSGASGSNEQFF
TGTGCCAGCAGATCGGGGGCTAGCGGGAGCAATGAGCAGTTCTTC
>.|TRBJ1-2|.|TRBV6-6
CASSPHHGYTF
TGTGCCAGCAGCCCCCATCATGGCTACACCTTC
>TRBD1|TRBJ1-2|.|TRBV19
CASSTPGRQGKVGYTF
TGTGCCAGTAGTACCCCCGGAAGACAGGGGAAGGTTGGCTACACCTTC
>.|TRBJ2-7|.|TRBV18
CASSPGDLYEQYF
TGTGCCAGCTCACCAGGGGACCTCTACGAGCAGTACTTC
>TRBD2|TRBJ2-1|.|TRBV6-5
CASSYWGGRGGEQFF
TGTGCCAGCAGTTACTGGGGCGGGAGGGGCGGTGAGCAGTTCTTC
>TRBD1|TRBJ2-1|few|TRBV5-4
CASSRVTGTGSNEQFF
TGTGCCAGCAGCCGCGTAACCGGGACAGGGTCCAATGAGCAGTTCTTC
>.|TRBJ2-1|.|TRBV19
CASSNTRISVYNEQFF
TGTGCCAGTAGTAATACCCGCATTTCGGTCTACAATGAGCAGTTCTTC
>TRBD1|TRBJ2-1|.|TRBV10-3
CAIRGPGGNEQFF
TGTGCCATCAGGGGACCAGGGGGCAATGAGCAGTTCTTC
>.|TRBJ1-6|.|TRBV25-1
CASSAVYSPLHF
TGTGCCAGCAGTGCAGTATATTCACCCCTCCACTTT
>.|TRBJ1-2|.|TRBV19
CASTSTAGGGGYTF
TGTGCCAGTACCTCGACAGCCGGGGGTGGGGGCTACACCTTC
>.|TRBJ1-1|.|TRBV28
CASSLIWGNTEAFF
TGTGCCAGCAGTTTGATTTGGGGAAACACTGAAGCTTTCTTT
>.|TRBJ2-1|.|TRBV3-1/TRBV3-2
CASSQEDLAQFF
TGTGCCAGCAGCCAAGAAGACTTGGCGCAGTTCTTC
>.|TRBJ2-2|few|TRBV11-2
CASSRILTGELFF
TGTGCCAGCAGCCGGATACTCACCGGGGAGCTGTTTTTT
>TRBD2|TRBJ2-5|.|TRBV6-1
CASSAGFWTSGRGGETQYF
TGTGCCAGCAGTGCAGGGTTTTGGACTAGCGGGAGGGGTGGGGAGACCCAGTACTTC
>.|TRBJ2-7|.|TRBV4-1
CASSHRAGDRRNF
TGCGCCAGCAGCCATCGCGCGGGGGACAGGAGAAACTTC
>TRBD1|TRBJ2-1|.|TRBV19
CASRQGGSYNEQFF
TGTGCCAGTAGACAGGGGGGCTCCTACAATGAGCAGTTCTTC
>TRBD2|TRBJ2-7|.|TRBV6-2/TRBV6-3
CASSSNLAGGPYEQYF
TGTGCCAGCAGTTCTAATCTAGCGGGAGGGCCGTACGAGCAGTACTTC
>TRBD1|TRBJ1-4|.|TRBV29-1
CSVEHPGQGGEKLFF
TGCAGCGTTGAGCATCCGGGACAGGGGGGTGAAAAACTGTTTTTT
>.|TRBJ1-5|once|TRBV3-1/TRBV3-2
CASSQYMTGGSNQPQHF
TGTGCCAGCAGCCAATACATGACCGGGGGTAGCAATCAGCCCCAGCATTTT
>.|TRBJ1-5|.|TRBV4-1
CASSQGPGGNQPQHF
TGCGCCAGCAGCCAAGGCCCGGGAGGCAATCAGCCCCAGCATTTT
>.|TRBJ1-4|.|TRBV14
CASSPEPTGLGEKLFF
TGTGCCAGCAGCCCGGAACCAACAGGGCTCGGTGAAAAACTGTTTTTT
>.|TRBJ1-4|large|TRBV5-5
CASSPNEKLFF
TGTGCCAGCAGCCCCAATGAAAAACTGTTTTTT
>TRBD2|TRBJ2-7|.|TRBV5-6
CASSAPGGLASSYEQYF
TGTGCCAGCAGCGCCCCCGGGGGACTAGCGAGCTCCTACGAGCAGTACTTC
>TRBD1|TRBJ2-1|.|TRBV28
CASSLRGTAYNEQFF
TGTGCCAGCAGTTTAAGAGGGACAGCCTACAATGAGCAGTTCTTC
>.|TRBJ2-6|.|TRBV6-6
CATCGGSGANVLTF
TGTGCCACTTGTGGTGGCTCTGGGGCCAACGTCCTGACTTTC
>TRBD2|TRBJ2-2|once|TRBV10-2
CASSEVRRRESRTGELFF
TGCGCCAGCAGTGAAGTGCGACGGCGGGAGTCGCGGACCGGGGAGCTGTTTTTT
>.|TRBJ2-3|few|TRBV5-4
CASSFRDASTDTQYF
TGTGCCAGCAGCTTCAGGGATGCTAGCACAGATACGCAGTATTTT